One sample yielded the 7 T cell receptor beta chains listed below, sequenced in a study of tumor-infiltrating lymphocytes in primary liver carcinoma (dated by TCRdb to the late 2010s). Total RNA and DNA were co-extracted from 20-30 mg of bulk tissue with the AllPrep DNA/RNA mini kit, without cell sorting. The sequencer was an Illumina HiSeq 2500. TCRbeta-specific cDNA was reverse-transcribed from 500 to 550 ng total RNA using a constant-region primer and ProtoScript II reverse transcriptase. TCRbeta libraries were built with three nested multiplex PCR rounds, a slightly modified ARM-PCR procedure. The first two PCR rounds used multiplex TRBV1-TRBV30 forward primers with a Cbeta reverse primer, each for 10 cycles. The public reads were quality trimmed at Q25 with fastp and then assembled into clones with MiXCR by TCRdb, keeping productive beta chains. Rows are unified per CDR3 protein, each entry keeping the most common DNA and genes. Across this sample there are approximately 46,000 distinct CDR3 sequences, with roughly 80% seen only once. The ten largest clonotypes hold around 41% of the sample.

Sequencing was carried out using tumor-adjacent normal liver tissue. These receptors originate from a woman in her twenties or thirties with primary liver carcinoma and hepatitis B virus infection.

V and J are TRBV2 and TRBJ2-1, with 8 nucleotides matching TRBD2. Germline assignment: CDR1 SNHLY and CDR2 FYNNEI. The CDR3 runs to 14 residues. After removal of 8 bases from V and 6 bases from J, the junction contained 9 bases not matched to a gene. The CDR3 DNA reads TGTGCCAGCCTACTAGCGGATATCTGCAATGAGCAGTTCTTC. Translated, it gives CASLLADICNEQFF. Supplemented by reference TRBV2 and TRBJ2-1, the full variable domain reads EPEVTQTPSHQVTQMGQEVILRCVPISNHLYFYWYRQILGQKVEFLVSFYNNEISEKSEIFDDQFSVERPDGSNFTLKIRSTKLEDSAMYFCASLLADICNEQFFGPGTRLTVL.

The chain carries TRBV6-2 or TRBV6-3 and TRBJ2-7; the D gene could be TRBD1 or TRBD2 (5 bases each). Germline CDR1 is MNHEY and CDR2 is SVGEGT. Trimming cost V 0 bases and J 3 bases, with 15 bases left between them. The CDR3 has 16 amino acids. This CDR3 is CASSYSELAGHYEQYF. CDR3 nucleotide sequence: TGTGCCAGCAGTTACTCGGAGCTAGCAGGGCACTACGAGCAGTACTTC.

This clonotype is deemed medium-sized (0.01 to 0.1%). J is TRBJ2-2 and V is TRBV4-2; TRBD2 matches 10 bases. This CDR3 spans 15 amino acids. CDR1 is LGHNA, CDR2 YNFKEQ, per germline. Unmatched junction bases numbered 6, after V lost 5 bases and J lost 6 bases. The CDR3 nucleotides are TGTGCCAGCAGCTCTCTAACTAGCGGGGCCGGGGAGCTGTTTTTT. It translates to CASSSLTSGAGELFF.

A word on this clonotype: Relative to the germline gene, one junction end is altered; a read error may explain this. The chain carries TRBV6-2 or TRBV6-3 and TRBJ2-3; D is unclear. Germline V gene lookup returns CDR1 MNHEY and CDR2 SVGEGT. The CDR3 has 11 residues. The CDR3 nucleotides are TGCACCAGTACCCTAAAGGGTACGCAGTATTTT. Protein: CTSTLKGTQYF.

In the case of this clonotype: A read error is likely, as this CDR3 ends without the conserved phenylalanine or tryptophan. This CDR3 reads CASSLVGLQPGLITGELFS. In DNA form, the CDR3 reads TGTGCCAGCAGCTTAGTGGGACTCCAACCCGGATTAATCACTGGGGAGCTGTTTTCC. The rearrangement uses TRBV11-3 and TRBJ2-2; possible D gene TRBD2, 6 bases. Trimming shortened V by 1 base and J by 8 bases, and 26 bases separated the two germline ends. The germline V gene encodes CDR1 SGHNT and CDR2 YENEEA. The CDR3 runs 19 residues.

This clonotype was seen a few times. This could be a read error, since a much larger clone is one nucleotide away. The chain carries TRBV28 and TRBJ2-1, with 10 bases fitting TRBD2. V gave up 2 bases and J gave up 6 bases; unmatched junction bases: 4. The germline gives CDR1 MDHEN, CDR2 SYDVKM. This CDR3 region has 15 residues. CDR3 sequence reads: CASSLISGGPNEQFF. The CDR3 DNA is TGTGCCAGCAGTTTAATTAGCGGGGGGCCCAATGAGCAGTTCTTC.

As to this clonotype: A much larger clonotype is one base distant, so this may be a read error. CDR3 coding DNA: TGTGCCAGCATGGGGAGGGGATGCTACGAGCAGTACTTC. Its translation is CASMGRGCYEQYF. The chain carries TRBV2 and TRBJ2-7; 7 bases agree with TRBD2. From germline, CDR1 is SNHLY and CDR2 FYNNEI. The V segment lost 7 bases and the J segment 3 bases; nucleotides outside the gene matches: 6. The CDR3 runs to 13 residues.